The 20 T cell receptor beta chains below were found in one sample sequenced in a study of control samples from healthy donors and cancer patients. Sequencing used immunoSEQ multiplex PCR; TCRdb keeps in-frame clones, though not all of them. The sample lists roughly 140,000 clones, over 90% occurring once. Sequenced material: blood. Receptors originate from a man aged 50-60 years in good health.

V is TRBV29-1 and J is TRBJ1-2; D perhaps matches TRBD1 (5 bases). Germline V lookup: CDR1 SQVTM, CDR2 ANQGSEA. V lost 4 bases to trimming and J lost 8 bases, with 11 bases between them. The CDR3 spans 11 residues. For the CDR3, the DNA is TGCAGCGTTGGAAGGGACGACGGCTACACCTTC. Protein: CSVGRDDGYTF.

The chain carries TRBV28 and TRBJ1-2, with D unclear. CDR1 MDHEN and CDR2 SYDVKM come from the germline V gene. The CDR3 extends over 13 amino acids. V dropped 2 bases and J dropped 3 bases, with 7 bases sitting between them. In DNA, the CDR3 is TGTGCCAGCAGTTTACACCGGTACTATGGCTACACCTTC. Translated, it gives CASSLHRYYGYTF.

The chain uses TRBV7-2 and TRBJ1-4; no definite D call. CDR3 size: 15 residues. The germline CDR1 and CDR2 sequences are SGHTA and FQGNSA. V gave up 1 base and J gave up 8 bases, with 14 bases separating them. The CDR3 DNA sequence: TGTGCCAGCAGCTTAGGCACTGGGTTGCAGGAAAAACTGTTTTTT. Translation: CASSLGTGLQEKLFF.

The chain recombines TRBV11-3 with TRBJ2-7; D remains unclear. Looked up from germline, CDR1 is SGHNT and CDR2 is YENEEA. Between the trimmed V and J ends, which lost 1 base and 3 bases, there was a span of 10 bases. The CDR3 runs 14 residues. The CDR3 bases are TGTGCCAGCAGCTTAGGGGCAGCACACTACGAGCAGTACTTC. It yields the protein CASSLGAAHYEQYF.

The chain uses TRBV3-1 (or the pseudogene TRBV3-2) and TRBJ2-7; 8 positions agree with TRBD1. CDR3 length equals 16 residues. Trimming removed 1 base from V and 4 bases from J; junction bases left unmatched: 9. Germline V gives CDR1 LGHDT, CDR2 YNNKEL (reference sequence). The CDR3 DNA reads TGTGCCAGCAGCCAAGTCGCAGGGGGCACTACTTACGAGCAGTACTTC. It is translated as CASSQVAGGTTYEQYF.

The chain uses TRBV28 and TRBJ1-3, with TRBD1 matching over 10 bases. J gave up 2 bases and V 6 bases, and 16 bases lay outside the gene matches. This CDR3 contains 19 residues. Germline V gene sequence: CDR1 MDHEN, CDR2 SYDVKM. The CDR3 DNA sequence: TGTGCCAGCAGCCCCGGCCATTCAGGACAGGGGGTCACTGGAAACACCATATATTTT. Its protein product is CASSPGHSGQGVTGNTIYF.

This sequence joins TRBV15 and TRBJ2-3, with a tentative D call TRBD1 (6 bases). Germline assignment: CDR1 LNHNV and CDR2 YYDKDF (reference sequence). The V gene lost 8 bases and the J gene lost 0 bases, with 12 bases spanning the gap. CDR3 size: 14 residues. The CDR3 region has the DNA TGTGCCACCTCCGGGACAAGTAGCACAGATACGCAGTATTTT. This gives the protein CATSGTSSTDTQYF.

This sequence joins TRBV16 and TRBJ2-7; either TRBD1 or TRBD2 may fit D (6 bases each). The CDR3 covers 15 residues. Germline V gene lookup returns CDR1 KGHSY and CDR2 FQNENV. Trimming removed 2 bases from V and 8 bases from J, with 19 bases in between. CDR3 sequence reads: CASSQGGQGDNKQYF. The CDR3 DNA sequence: TGTGCCAGCAGCCAAGGGGGGCAGGGCGATAACAAGCAGTACTTC.

The chain is built from TRBV7-9 and TRBJ2-3; D gene unclear. The CDR3 is 14 amino acids. V was trimmed by 3 bases and J by 2 bases, leaving 9 bases between them. The germline gives CDR1 SEHNR, CDR2 FQNEAQ (reference sequence). CDR3 in DNA: TGTGCCAGCAGCTTCCGTGAGCACACAGATACGCAGTATTTT. Amino acid sequence: CASSFREHTDTQYF.

The count of this clone is one. The CDR3 DNA follows: TGTGCCAGCAGCTTGCAAGGGGCGGGAGCTGCATACAATGAGCAGTTCTTC. Translation gives CASSLQGAGAAYNEQFF. The chain has TRBV5-4 and TRBJ2-1, with TRBD2 matching over 7 bases. The germline CDR1 and CDR2 sequences are SGHNT and YYREEE (reference sequence). Trimming removed 1 base from V and 4 bases from J; junction bases left unmatched: 11. This CDR3 spans 17 amino acids.

The chain has TRBV3-1 (or the pseudogene TRBV3-2) and TRBJ2-5, with D perhaps matching TRBD1 (5 bases). The V gene's germline CDR1 is LGHDT and CDR2 YNNKEL (reference sequence). The CDR3 has 14 residues. V lost 1 base and J 5 bases, leaving 11 bases between the germline ends. The CDR3 reads CASSQVDKAETQYF. The CDR3 region has the DNA TGTGCCAGCAGCCAAGTGGACAAGGCGGAGACCCAGTACTTC.

The chain has TRBV28 and TRBJ1-2; TRBD1 agrees at 9 bases. CDR3 length: 13 residues. CDR1 and CDR2 from the germline V gene are MDHEN and SYDVKM. Unmatched junction bases numbered 3, after V lost 5 bases and J lost 5 bases. The CDR3 region is CASSHRGPYGYTF. The DNA of the CDR3 is TGTGCCAGCAGTCACAGGGGGCCTTATGGCTACACCTTC.

The genes are TRBV5-1 and TRBJ1-2; 7 bases are a match to TRBD1. Germline CDR1 SGHRS, CDR2 YFSETQ. The V segment lost 4 bases and the J segment 7 bases; nucleotides outside the gene matches: 7. The CDR3 has 13 amino acids. The CDR3 spells CASSDDRAGGYTF. The CDR3, as DNA: TGCGCCAGCAGCGATGACAGGGCTGGTGGCTACACCTTC.

The CDR3 nucleotides read TGTGCCAGCAGTTCCAACGAAAGACCGTCTAGCGGGAGGTGGAATACGCAGTATTTT. This codes for CASSSNERPSSGRWNTQYF. This rearrangement joins TRBV28 to TRBJ2-3; 11 nucleotides align to TRBD2. This CDR3 has 19 residues. The V segment lost 4 bases and the J segment 7 bases; nucleotides outside the gene matches: 19. Germline-derived CDR1 and CDR2 are MDHEN and SYDVKM.

The V call is TRBV28, the J call TRBJ1-5, with D possibly being TRBD1 (6 bases). Germline V gene sequence: CDR1 MDHEN, CDR2 SYDVKM. CDR3 length equals 14 residues. V lost 9 bases and J 0 bases, leaving 12 bases between the germline ends. The CDR3 DNA reads as TGTGCCAGTCTAGGGGGGCATAGCAATCAGCCCCAGCATTTT. Translated: CASLGGHSNQPQHF.

The rearrangement joins TRBV11-2 to TRBJ2-5; D is undetermined. From germline, CDR1 is SGHAT and CDR2 FQNNGV. With 5 bases removed from V and 9 bases from J, the gap between germline ends came to 10 bases. This CDR3 has 11 amino acids. CDR3 loop: CASSPAVAQYF. The CDR3 bases are TGTGCCAGCAGCCCGGCAGTGGCCCAGTACTTC.

The chain couples TRBV11-2 to TRBJ1-6, with TRBD1 matching over 7 bases. This CDR3 contains 15 residues. V dropped 7 bases and J dropped 5; count of bases not matched to a gene: 8. Germline V gene data show CDR1 as SGHAT and CDR2 as FQNNGV. The CDR3 loop is CASKSHRGDNSPLHF. CDR3 nucleotide sequence: TGTGCCAGCAAGTCCCACAGGGGAGATAATTCACCCCTCCACTTT. Drawing the rest from reference TRBV11-2 and TRBJ1-6, the complete variable domain is EAGVAQSPRYKIIEKRQSVAFWCNPISGHATLYWYQQILGQGPKLLIQFQNNGVVDDSQLPKDRFSAERLKGVDSTLKIQPAKLEDSAVYLCASKSHRGDNSPLHFGNGTRLTVT.

The rearrangement links TRBV5-1 to TRBJ2-7, with D unresolved. Germline-derived CDR1 and CDR2 are SGHRS and YFSETQ. CDR3 length equals 15 residues. The germline V and J ends were trimmed by 0 bases and 2 bases, with 12 bases remaining between them. CDR3 coding DNA: TGCGCCAGCAGCTTGGCTGTGGGCAGGACCTACGAGCAGTACTTC. Its protein is CASSLAVGRTYEQYF.

The V gene is TRBV28, the J gene TRBJ1-4; D gene unclear. Germline V gene data show CDR1 as MDHEN and CDR2 as SYDVKM. The CDR3 is made up of 12 amino acids. Trimming cost V 10 bases and J 7 bases, with 13 bases left between them. This CDR3 reads CATKAWSEKLFF. Written as DNA, the CDR3 is TGTGCCACAAAGGCCTGGAGTGAAAAACTGTTTTTT.

This CDR3 reads CATSRETNTGELFF. Here the CDR3 DNA reads TGTGCCACCAGCAGGGAGACGAACACCGGGGAGCTGTTTTTT. The rearrangement uses TRBV24-1 and TRBJ2-2; either TRBD1 or TRBD2 may fit D (5 bases each). There are 14 residues in the CDR3. The germline gives CDR1 KGHDR, CDR2 SFDVKD. V lost 7 bases and J lost 0, with 8 bases in between.